The 32 T cell receptor beta chains presented below share a single source sample, sequenced in a study of beta chain features in type 1 diabetes. Findings and limits, study-wide: All four CD4+ subsets from Type 1 diabetes patients carried moderately but significantly shorter TCRB CDR3s.

Isolated RNA was reverse transcribed in full, so expressed TCRB transcripts were sequenced. This table comes from immunoSEQ multiplex PCR, and its TCRdb copy is limited to in-frame clones, with some not included. Among hundreds of thousands of clones listed, roughly an eighth were seen once. These TCRs are of unknown antigen specificity. Sequencing used naive CD4+ T cells from blood. These receptors were taken from a man aged 18-30 years with type 1 diabetes.

This clone was seen more than once but under ten times. This chain uses TRBV7-2 with TRBJ2-3; 15 nucleotides align to TRBD2. The germline V gene encodes CDR1 SGHTA and CDR2 FQGNSA. The CDR3 totals 16 residues. J gave up 5 bases and V 7 bases, and 7 bases lay outside the gene matches. The CDR3 reads CASTRLGLAGGDTQYF. CDR3 DNA sequence: TGTGCCAGCACCCGCTTGGGACTAGCGGGAGGAGATACGCAGTATTTT.

This clone was observed a handful of times. The J gene is TRBJ1-1, the V gene TRBV30; 7 nucleotides agree with TRBD1. This CDR3 region has 13 residues. V was pared by 4 bases and J by 4 bases, with 6 bases of the junction left unmatched. Per germline, CDR1 GTSNPN and CDR2 SVGIG (reference sequence). The CDR3 here is CAWKDRWGTEAFF. In DNA, the CDR3 is TGTGCCTGGAAGGACAGGTGGGGCACTGAAGCTTTCTTT.

A few counts support this clone. Additional DNA sequences in this sample encode the identical CDR3. The V call is TRBV4-3, the J call TRBJ1-5; D remains ambiguous. The CDR3 has 15 amino acids. Per germline, CDR1 LGHNA and CDR2 YSLEER. Trimming cost V 0 bases and J 2 bases, with 8 bases left between them. The CDR3 loop is CASSQDDGGNQPQHF. The CDR3, as DNA: TGCGCCAGCAGCCAAGACGATGGGGGCAATCAGCCCCAGCATTTT.

The genes are TRBV7-9 and TRBJ1-4; D is undetermined. The V end was cut by 3 bases, the J end by 3 bases, with 11 bases between. CDR1 and CDR2 (germline): SEHNR, FQNEAQ (reference sequence). The CDR3 extends over 15 amino acids. CDR3 in amino acids: CASSFGPTANEKLFF. CDR3 bases: TGTGCCAGCAGCTTCGGTCCAACGGCTAATGAAAAACTGTTTTTT.

This clone showed up just a few times. The chain couples TRBV9 to TRBJ2-7, with TRBD1 matching 8 bases. V trimming: 2 bases; J trimming: 6 bases; junction bases outside the gene matches: 4. The germline CDR1 and CDR2 sequences are SGDLS and YYNGEE. The CDR3 length is 13 residues. In nucleotides, the CDR3 is TGTGCCAGCAGCGTCCTGGACAGGGCCGAGCAGTACTTC. Translated: CASSVLDRAEQYF.

In this sample, this clone turned up a few times. The chain employs TRBV9 and TRBJ2-5; D is unresolved. Germline-derived CDR1 and CDR2 are SGDLS and YYNGEE. The V end lost 0 bases, the J end lost 4 bases, and 7 bases lay between the germline ends. There are 13 residues in the CDR3. CDR3: CASSVGPSETQYF. The CDR3 bases are TGTGCCAGCAGCGTAGGACCCTCAGAGACCCAGTACTTC.

The sample holds a few counts of this clone. The gene calls are TRBV5-4 and TRBJ2-1; a possible D gene is TRBD2 (5 bases). The CDR3 is made up of 14 amino acids. Germline V CDR1 and CDR2: SGHNT, YYREEE (reference sequence). V was clipped by 1 base and J by 6 bases, with 11 bases between them. CDR3 coding DNA: TGTGCCAGCAGCTTGAAGAGCGGACTCAATGAGCAGTTCTTC. Amino acids: CASSLKSGLNEQFF.

The chain links TRBV5-1 to TRBJ2-1; 16 bases fit TRBD2. The germline CDR1 and CDR2 sequences are SGHRS and YFSETQ. This CDR3 contains 16 residues. V trimming: 4 bases; J trimming: 6 bases; junction bases outside the gene matches: 4. The CDR3 nucleotides are TGCGCCAGCAGCGGGACTAGCGGGAGGGCCCTCAATGAGCAGTTCTTC. It encodes CASSGTSGRALNEQFF.

The DNA for the CDR3 is TGTGCCCGACAGGGGCGGACGAACACTGAAGCTTTCTTT. Protein: CARQGRTNTEAFF. The V gene is TRBV2, the J gene TRBJ1-1; TRBD1 aligns across 8 bases. The junction had 6 bases not matched to a gene; V was cut back by 11 bases and J by 1 base. CDR1 is SNHLY and CDR2 is FYNNEI in the germline V gene. The CDR3 consists of 13 residues.

This clone appeared a few times. This chain uses TRBV15 with TRBJ2-7; D may be TRBD2 (6 bases). The V and J ends lost 1 base and 2 bases respectively, with 12 bases between them. This CDR3 has 15 residues. Germline-derived CDR1 and CDR2 are LNHNV and YYDKDF (reference sequence). CDR3 nucleotides: TGTGCCACCAGCAGAGTGGGGGAGGCGGCCTACGAGCAGTACTTC. Its protein is CATSRVGEAAYEQYF.

The rearrangement uses TRBV14 and TRBJ1-1; D remains ambiguous. The length of the CDR3 is 12 residues. The V end was cut by 1 base, the J end by 7 bases, with 7 bases between. Germline V lookup: CDR1 SGHDN, CDR2 FVKESK. CDR3 protein: CASSQGSGEAFF. As DNA, the CDR3 is TGTGCCAGCAGCCAAGGGTCAGGTGAAGCTTTCTTT.

The chain has TRBV30 and TRBJ1-6; D unclear. The germline V gene has CDR1 GTSNPN and CDR2 SVGIG (reference sequence). Trimming removed 4 bases at V and 10 bases at J, with 17 bases between. This CDR3 spans 14 amino acids. In DNA, the CDR3 is TGTGCCTGGACTACGTCCAGAGCCCAGTCACCCCTCCACTTT. This translates into CAWTTSRAQSPLHF.

The gene calls are TRBV4-2 and TRBJ1-2, with a possible D match to TRBD1 (5 bases). V was clipped by 1 base and J by 2 bases, with 8 bases between them. Germline values: CDR1 LGHNA, CDR2 YNFKEQ. The CDR3 contains 14 residues. CDR3 sequence reads: CASSQVEGNYGYTF. The CDR3 coding sequence is TGTGCCAGCAGCCAAGTGGAGGGGAACTATGGCTACACCTTC.

The chain employs TRBV30 and TRBJ1-5; unclear D gene. The V gene lost 4 bases and the J gene lost 4 bases, with 11 bases spanning the gap. The germline gives CDR1 GTSNPN, CDR2 SVGIG (reference sequence). The CDR3 totals 13 residues. DNA of the CDR3: TGTGCCTGGAATCTACAGATTAATCAGCCCCAGCATTTT. It translates to CAWNLQINQPQHF.

Only a few counts were recorded for this clone. V and J are TRBV6-5 and TRBJ2-5, with no clear D. Per germline, CDR1 MNHEY and CDR2 SVGAGI. Trimming cost V 2 bases and J 5 bases, with 9 bases left between them. The CDR3 has 13 amino acids. The DNA of the CDR3 is TGTGCCAGCAGTTACGGCTCGTGGGAGACCCAGTACTTC. Residues: CASSYGSWETQYF.

This clone was seen more than once but under ten times. The chain has TRBV14 and TRBJ2-7; D is perhaps TRBD1 (6 bases). Between the trimmed V and J ends, which lost 0 bases and 4 bases, there was a span of 16 bases. The CDR3 runs to 16 residues. In germline, CDR1 is SGHDN, CDR2 FVKESK. For the CDR3, the DNA is TGTGCCAGCAGCCAAGAGGGGGCTTTCCTCCGGTACGAGCAGTACTTC. Its protein product is CASSQEGAFLRYEQYF.

A few counts support this clone. The same CDR3 is also encoded by other DNA sequences in this sample. The genes are TRBV18 and TRBJ2-5; D is uncertain. The CDR3 loop spans 12 amino acids. V was trimmed by 3 bases and J by 5 bases, leaving 7 bases between them. Germline-derived CDR1 and CDR2 are KGHSH and LQKENI. The CDR3 region is CASSPRQETQYF. CDR3 sequence (DNA): TGTGCCAGCTCACCGCGGCAGGAGACCCAGTACTTC.

This clone was counted only a few times. The chain carries TRBV6-5 and TRBJ2-1; D is perhaps TRBD1 or TRBD2 (5 bases each). Germline V lookup: CDR1 MNHEY, CDR2 SVGAGI. Trimming stripped 6 bases from V and 2 bases from J, with 11 bases between. The CDR3 is 14 amino acids. CDR3 in DNA: TGTGCCAGCAGGCCGGGACCACCCTACAATGAGCAGTTCTTC. It encodes CASRPGPPYNEQFF.

There are a few counts of this clone. V is TRBV29-1 and J is TRBJ1-1; D is uncertain. Germline V gene data show CDR1 as SQVTM and CDR2 as ANQGSEA. CDR3 size: 14 residues. The V and J ends lost 6 bases and 3 bases respectively, with 17 bases between them. The DNA for the CDR3 is TGCAGCGTCCTGGGAGTTTGGCCGGACACTGAAGCTTTCTTT. Translated, it gives CSVLGVWPDTEAFF.

The gene calls are TRBV5-1 and TRBJ2-3; D might be TRBD1 (7 bases). This CDR3 spans 15 amino acids. The germline V gene encodes CDR1 SGHRS and CDR2 YFSETQ. V lost 4 bases and J 2 bases, leaving 14 bases between the germline ends. The CDR3 protein is CASSTRQGLTDTQYF. The CDR3 DNA follows: TGCGCCAGCAGCACGCGACAGGGACTCACAGATACGCAGTATTTT.

This clone was seen more than once but under ten times. This CDR3 is CASSVGEAKNYEQYF. CDR3 nucleotides: TGTGCCAGCAGCGTAGGTGAGGCGAAGAACTACGAGCAGTACTTC. The V call is TRBV9, the J call TRBJ2-7; unclear D gene. V was pared by 0 bases and J by 3 bases, with 13 bases between. This CDR3 has 15 residues. Germline-derived CDR1 and CDR2 are SGDLS and YYNGEE.

The rearrangement uses TRBV9 and TRBJ2-5; 7 bases are shared with TRBD2. CDR1 and CDR2 (germline): SGDLS, YYNGEE. Trimming at V came to 0 bases and at J to 7 bases, leaving 9 bases not matched to a gene. CDR3 size: 15 residues. For the CDR3, the DNA is TGTGCCAGCAGCGTAGCCGTCGGCGGGGGTGGGACCCAGTACTTC. Amino acid sequence: CASSVAVGGGGTQYF.

Only a few counts were recorded for this clone. The same CDR3 arises from other DNA sequences in this sample as well. The chain combines TRBV30 with TRBJ1-1, with a possible D match to TRBD1 (5 bases). The CDR3 runs to 13 residues. With 1 base removed from V and 1 base from J, the gap between germline ends came to 7 bases. CDR1 and CDR2 (germline): GTSNPN, SVGIG (reference sequence). CDR3 region: CAWSAGQNTEAFF. DNA for the CDR3: TGTGCCTGGAGTGCAGGGCAGAACACTGAAGCTTTCTTT. The entire variable domain, with the rest obtained from reference TRBV30 and TRBJ1-1, is as follows: SQTIHQWPATLVQPVGSPLSLECTVEGTSNPNLYWYRQAAGRGLQLLFYSVGIGQISSEVPQNLSASRPQDRQFILSSKKLLLSDSGFYLCAWSAGQNTEAFFGQGTRLTVV.

In the case of this clone: The sample carries other DNA sequences with the same CDR3. The chain joins TRBV20-1 to TRBJ2-1; D call uncertain. Between the trimmed V and J ends, which lost 6 bases and 4 bases, there was a span of 7 bases. The CDR3 contains 11 residues. CDR1 is DFQATT and CDR2 is SNEGSKA in the germline V gene (reference sequence). The CDR3 DNA reads as TGCAGTGCGGGGTCATACAATGAGCAGTTCTTC. Its protein is CSAGSYNEQFF.

This chain uses TRBV9 with TRBJ1-4; 10 positions match TRBD1. This CDR3 has 14 residues. CDR1 and CDR2 from the germline V gene are SGDLS and YYNGEE. Trimming removed 2 bases from V and 6 bases from J; junction bases left unmatched: 1. The CDR3 here is CASSVGTGDEKLFF. The CDR3 nucleotides read TGTGCCAGCAGCGTCGGGACAGGGGATGAAAAACTGTTTTTT. Full variable domain (outside the CDR3, taken from reference TRBV9 and TRBJ1-4): DSGVTQTPKHLITATGQRVTLRCSPRSGDLSVYWYQQSLDQGLQFLIQYYNGEERAKGNILERFSAQQFPDLHSELNLSSLELGDSALYFCASSVGTGDEKLFFGSGTQLSVL.

This clone was observed a handful of times. The rearrangement joins TRBV5-1 to TRBJ2-5; no definite D call. Germline assignment: CDR1 SGHRS and CDR2 YFSETQ. The CDR3 extends over 14 amino acids. V lost 0 bases and J 1 base, leaving 7 bases between the germline ends. CDR3: CASSLVGPQETQYF. DNA of the CDR3: TGCGCCAGCAGCTTGGTCGGGCCCCAAGAGACCCAGTACTTC.

This clone appeared a few times. This rearrangement joins TRBV7-2 to TRBJ2-7; TRBD2 matches 12 bases. This CDR3 contains 15 residues. Per germline, CDR1 SGHTA and CDR2 FQGNSA. The J segment lost 7 bases and the V segment lost 5 bases, leaving 9 bases of the junction unmatched. Here the CDR3 reads CASSPLAGGPLEQYF. The CDR3 region has the DNA TGTGCCAGCAGCCCCCTAGCGGGAGGGCCTCTGGAGCAGTACTTC.

Points on this clone: Given a much more abundant clone one base away, this may be a read error. In the same sample, other DNA sequences code for this CDR3. The chain employs TRBV27 and TRBJ2-7, with D unresolved. Trimming took off 4 bases at V and 3 bases at J, with 4 bases between the two ends. Germline assignment: CDR1 MNHEY and CDR2 SMNVEV (reference sequence). This CDR3 contains 11 residues. The CDR3 DNA reads as TGTGCCAGCAGTTCTTACTACGAGCAGTACTTC. Translating it yields CASSSYYEQYF.

A word on this clone: Germline and junction disagree at one end, which may indicate a read error. The V call is TRBV30, the J call TRBJ2-6; 7 nucleotides align to TRBD2. CDR3 length: 13 residues. The V gene's germline CDR1 is GTSNPN and CDR2 SVGIG (reference sequence). For the CDR3, the DNA is TGTGCCCGGAGGACTAGTGGGGCCAACGTCCTGACTTTC. The encoded protein is CARRTSGANVLTF.

The V call is TRBV6-6, the J call TRBJ2-1; D is perhaps TRBD2 (6 bases). Per germline, CDR1 MNHNY and CDR2 SVGAGI (reference sequence). The CDR3 is made up of 16 amino acids. Trimming took 6 bases from V and 1 from J, leaving 16 bases between them. The CDR3 loop reads CASSNRVAASYNEQFF. The CDR3 DNA is TGTGCCAGCAGCAACCGTGTAGCGGCTTCCTACAATGAGCAGTTCTTC.

The table lists this clone with a few counts. The chain uses TRBV27 and TRBJ1-2; a possible D gene is TRBD1 (5 bases). The V end was cut by 5 bases, the J end by 2 bases, with 12 bases between. This CDR3 is built from 14 residues. Germline V gene lookup returns CDR1 MNHEY and CDR2 SMNVEV (reference sequence). The CDR3 DNA reads as TGTGCCAGCAGTCTTGATAGGGGAAACTATGGCTACACCTTC. Translated: CASSLDRGNYGYTF.

This clone was detected only a few times. V gene TRBV28 combines with J gene TRBJ1-2; D gene unclear. CDR3 length: 14 residues. From germline, CDR1 is MDHEN and CDR2 SYDVKM. Trimming took 2 bases from V and 5 from J, leaving 12 bases between them. The CDR3 nucleotides read TGTGCCAGCAGTTTAAGTCGGGATGCGTATGGCTACACCTTC. Its protein product is CASSLSRDAYGYTF.